This TCR beta chain was captured in a study of blood T cell repertoires in COVID-19. Whole-study context: The United States, Italy and Spain were the sources of the acute and convalescent COVID-19 samples. PBMCs, B-cell-depleted T cells, or T cells provided the cDNA or gDNA that made up the material.

Authors' analysis steps: The assay estimated nucleated cells by amplifying reference gene primers. Repertoires were generated with immunoSEQ multiplex PCR, while TCRdb's copy carries only in-frame clones and drops some. V and J calls and clone size follow that table, whereas D and trimming were derived from the DNA. The sample holds roughly 200,000 clones, 70% to 90% seen once. Germline V CDR1 and CDR2: SGHRS, YFSETQ. There are 13 residues in the CDR3. V shed 8 bases and J shed 7 bases, with 15 bases lying between them. The sequenced sample was peripheral blood. The V call is TRBV5-1, the J call TRBJ2-2, with a tentative D call TRBD2 (6 bases). The clonotype comes from a human donor with active or convalescent COVID-19. The donor label of this sample is uncertain. The CDR3 loop is CASIPEGRGELFF. The CDR3 DNA reads TGCGCCAGTATACCGGAGGGTCGCGGGGAGCTGTTTTTT.